This T cell receptor (beta chain) was identified in a study of OX40 agonist ivuxolimab in advanced cancers. Study conclusions and caveats: Expanded clones were, on average, more numerous among CD8+ T cells than CD4+.

Produced via immunoSEQ multiplex PCR; TCRdb's table is partial and in-frame only. The sample lists roughly 80,000 clones, about nine tenths occurring once. On this clone: Its antigen is as yet unknown.

CDR1 and CDR2 from the germline V gene are DFQATT and SNEGSKA (reference sequence). Trimming stripped 2 bases from V and 10 bases from J, with 6 bases between. This CDR3 has 10 amino acids. The rearrangement links TRBV20-1 to TRBJ2-1, with D unclear. The starting material was CD4+ or CD8+ T cells sorted from blood, obtained in a trial of the OX40 agonist ivuxolimab. The TCR was taken from an adult with an advanced solid tumor such as melanoma, head and neck, liver or kidney cancer. The CDR3 region is CSARPLEQFF. CDR3 coding DNA: TGCAGTGCTAGACCCCTAGAGCAGTTCTTC.